This TCR beta chain was obtained from a study of regulatory T cells in long-lasting Graves disease. The V end lost 3 bases, the J end lost 2 bases, and 17 bases lay between the germline ends. The CDR3 has 16 residues. The germline gives CDR1 DFQATT, CDR2 SNEGSKA (reference sequence). To make TCR beta libraries, researchers used iRepertoire HTBI primers and Arm-PCR of CDR3 regions. TCRdb recomputed calls from the multiplex PCR reads with MiXCR, one row per CDR3 protein. Here the sample spans over 450,000 distinct CDR3 sequences, around 12% being singletons. This clonotype has ten or more counts. As for time point: newly diagnosed GD, antithyroid drugs for less than 3 months. Following extraction of RNA from PBMCs, that RNA was used to make the TCR library. Separately, the same data were catalogued under a study of T cells in Graves' hyperthyroidism and ophthalmopathy. That paper notes: The HTBI primer set was used in a first-round RT-PCR of the TCR CDR3.

The receptor comes from a woman in her thirties with Graves disease. Sequenced material: peripheral blood mononuclear cells (PBMCs), taken at new diagnosis, from a patient treated with antithyroid drugs. This sequence joins TRBV20-1 and TRBJ1-5; the D gene is possibly TRBD1 (6 bases). For the CDR3, the DNA is TGCAGTGCTAGGGTTCTCCAACCAGGGGGCAATCAGCCCCAGCATTTT. Amino acid sequence: CSARVLQPGGNQPQHF.